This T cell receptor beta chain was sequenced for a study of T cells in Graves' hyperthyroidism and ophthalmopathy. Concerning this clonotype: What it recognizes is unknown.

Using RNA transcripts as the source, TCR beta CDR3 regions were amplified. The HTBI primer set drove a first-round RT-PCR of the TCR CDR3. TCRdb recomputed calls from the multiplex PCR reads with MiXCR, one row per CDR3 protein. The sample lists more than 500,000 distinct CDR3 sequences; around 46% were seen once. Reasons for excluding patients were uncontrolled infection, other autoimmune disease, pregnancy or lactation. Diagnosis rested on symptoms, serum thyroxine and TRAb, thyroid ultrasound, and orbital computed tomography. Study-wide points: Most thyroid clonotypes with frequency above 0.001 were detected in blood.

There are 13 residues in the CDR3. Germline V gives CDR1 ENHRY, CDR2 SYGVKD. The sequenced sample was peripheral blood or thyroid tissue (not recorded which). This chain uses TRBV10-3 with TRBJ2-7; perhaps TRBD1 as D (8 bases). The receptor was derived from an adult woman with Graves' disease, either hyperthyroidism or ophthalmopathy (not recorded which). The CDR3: CAREDRVRYEQYF. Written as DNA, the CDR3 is TGTGCACGGGAGGACAGGGTCCGTTACGAGCAGTACTTC.